This entry lists 12 T cell receptor beta chains sequenced from one sample in a study of early T cells in non-severe SARS-CoV-2 infection (dated by TCRdb to about 2021). The receptor library was made with 5' RACE. Sequencer: NextSeq 500. The public reads were run again by TCRdb, first through fastp at Q25 and then through MiXCR, and only productive beta chains were kept. One record per CDR3 amino acid sequence lists the most common genes and DNA. The sample table contains approximately 110,000 distinct CDR3 sequences; only one count was recorded for under 15% of them. The ten biggest clones cover around a fifth of the sample. Material for sequencing was whole blood. These receptors originate from an adult who was a healthcare worker with PCR-confirmed SARS-CoV-2 infection or an uninfected control (not recorded which).

CDR3 amino acids: CASSRTGEKGETQYF. The DNA for the CDR3 is TGTGCCAGCAGTCGGACAGGGGAGAAAGGAGAGACCCAGTACTTC. The chain combines TRBV12-3 or TRBV12-4 with TRBJ2-5; 9 nucleotides align to TRBD1. With V trimmed by 5 bases and J by 4 bases, 8 bases remained unmatched. The CDR3 spans 15 residues.

This chain joins TRBV29-1 and TRBJ2-5; TRBD2 matches 9 bases. Germline CDR1 reads SQVTM; CDR2 reads ANQGSEA. The CDR3 contains 14 residues. V lost 7 bases to trimming and J lost 2 bases; unmatched junction nucleotides: 8. The CDR3 region is CSALAGALQETQYF. As DNA, the CDR3 is TGCAGCGCATTAGCGGGGGCCCTGCAAGAGACCCAGTACTTC.

This clonotype appeared a few times. V usage is TRBV9 and J usage is TRBJ1-6, with D unresolved. The CDR3 runs 14 residues. Germline values: CDR1 SGDLS, CDR2 YYNGEE. Trimming took off 1 base at V and 6 bases at J, with 8 bases between the two ends. DNA for the CDR3: TGTGCCAGCAGCGTAACGGCAGCTAATTCACCCCTCCACTTT. This sequence encodes CASSVTAANSPLHF.

CDR3 protein: CASSQEGTYNSPLHF. The CDR3 nucleotides read TGCGCCAGCAGCCAAGAAGGGACTTACAATTCACCCCTCCACTTT. The J gene is TRBJ1-6, the V gene TRBV4-1, with D possibly matching TRBD1 (5 bases). This CDR3 contains 15 residues. Germline assignment: CDR1 MGHRA and CDR2 YSYEKL. Trimming removed 0 bases at V and 7 bases at J, with 10 bases between.

This clonotype has more than one count but fewer than ten. The chain recombines TRBV24-1 with TRBJ1-1; 7 bases fit TRBD1. V shed 4 bases and J 7 bases; nucleotides not matched to a gene: 14. Germline-derived CDR1 and CDR2 are KGHDR and SFDVKD. The CDR3 length is 16 residues. Here the CDR3 DNA reads TGTGCCACCAGTGACCGGGGACAGACGTGCTCTTTTGAAGCTTTCTTT. This encodes CATSDRGQTCSFEAFF.

This clonotype occurred a few times. One end of the junction does not line up with germline, which may come from a read error. CDR3 coding DNA: TGCGCCAGCAGCAAAGATACTAGCGGCTCTGGAAACACCATATATTTT. Its protein is CASSKDTSGSGNTIYF. The chain employs TRBV4-1 and TRBJ1-3; no definite D call. The CDR3 totals 16 residues. CDR1 and CDR2 from the germline V gene are MGHRA and YSYEKL.

The V and J genes are TRBV29-1 and TRBJ2-2; weak D call: TRBD2 (5 bases). The CDR3 runs to 14 residues. Germline values: CDR1 SQVTM, CDR2 ANQGSEA. Trimming removed 6 bases at V and 4 bases at J, with 15 bases between. DNA of the CDR3: TGCAGCGTGCAACCGGGATCGAGCACCGGGGAGCTGTTTTTT. It translates to CSVQPGSSTGELFF.

This clonotype showed up just a few times. The CDR3 loop reads CASSPQGHGELFF. The DNA for the CDR3 is TGTGCCAGTAGTCCACAGGGGCACGGGGAGCTGTTTTTT. The chain uses TRBV19 and TRBJ2-2; 7 nucleotides match TRBD1. There are 13 residues in the CDR3. Germline values: CDR1 LNHDA, CDR2 SQIVND (reference sequence). V gave up 5 bases and J gave up 7 bases; unmatched junction bases: 4.

Ten or more counts support this clonotype. The gene calls are TRBV5-5 and TRBJ2-5; the match to TRBD2 covers 10 bases. CDR1 and CDR2 from the germline V gene are SGHKS and YYEKEE (reference sequence). Germline trimming cut 4 bases from V and 4 bases from J; bases unmatched to any gene: 4. The CDR3 loop spans 14 amino acids. CDR3 DNA: TGTGCCAGCAGCCCCCGGACTAGCGGAGAGACCCAGTACTTC. Encoded protein: CASSPRTSGETQYF. The whole variable domain, filled in from reference TRBV5-5 and TRBJ2-5, reads DAGVTQSPTHLIKTRGQQVTLRCSPISGHKSVSWYQQVLGQGPQFIFQYYEKEERGRGNFPDRFSARQFPNYSSELNVNALLLGDSALYLCASSPRTSGETQYFGPGTRLLVL.

This clonotype was observed at least ten times. This chain links TRBV7-2 with TRBJ2-7; D gene uncertain. V lost 5 bases and J lost 0, with 5 bases in between. Germline loops: CDR1 SGHTA, CDR2 FQGNSA. The CDR3 has 12 amino acids. The CDR3 loop reads CASSLSSYEQYF. For the CDR3, the DNA is TGTGCCAGCAGCCTCAGCTCCTACGAGCAGTACTTC. Using reference TRBV7-2 and TRBJ2-7 for the parts outside the CDR3, the full variable domain is GAGVSQSPSNKVTEKGKDVELRCDPISGHTALYWYRQSLGQGLEFLIYFQGNSAPDKSGLPSDRFSAERTGGSVSTLTIQRTQQEDSAVYLCASSLSSYEQYFGPGTRLTVT.

This clonotype was seen a few times. This chain joins TRBV18 and TRBJ1-2; a possible D gene is TRBD1 (6 bases). The CDR3 is 17 residues long. Germline values: CDR1 KGHSH, CDR2 LQKENI. Trimming left V 3 bases short and J 7 bases short, with 24 bases between. For the CDR3, the DNA is TGTGCCAGCTCACCTACCATCTGGCAGGGGCGAAGGAGTGGCTACACCTTC. Translating gives CASSPTIWQGRRSGYTF.

This chain's CDR3 is CASSGEPYFTDTQYF. The DNA of the CDR3 is TGTGCCAGCAGTGGGGAACCCTACTTCACAGATACGCAGTATTTT. This chain uses TRBV2 with TRBJ2-3, with D unresolved. Germline CDR1 reads SNHLY; CDR2 reads FYNNEI. The CDR3 consists of 15 residues. V lost 4 bases and J 2 bases, leaving 13 bases between the germline ends.